The 7 T cell receptor beta chains presented below share a single source sample, sequenced in a study of cytomegalovirus exposure and HLA in healthy donors. The PCR made use of 60 Vbeta and 13 Jbeta primers. The table came from immunoSEQ multiplex PCR; TCRdb's copy has only in-frame clones and leaves some out. The profile shows fewer than 250,000 clones, approximately 70% of them singletons. Source material: PBMCs. The receptors were sampled from a woman aged 30 to 39 in good health and CMV-seropositive.

The genes are TRBV10-2 and TRBJ1-5; 7 positions match TRBD1. The CDR3 totals 15 residues. The germline V gene encodes CDR1 WSHSY and CDR2 SAAADI. V shed 5 bases, J shed 3 bases, and the junction held 7 bases outside the gene matches. CDR3 loop: CASSSTGRFNQPQHF. The CDR3 coding sequence is TGCGCCAGCAGTTCGACAGGGCGCTTCAATCAGCCCCAGCATTTT.

A note on this clone: Other DNA variants within this sample encode the same CDR3. The chain carries TRBV11-2 and TRBJ1-1; no reliable D call. The germline CDR1 and CDR2 sequences are SGHAT and FQNNGV. The V end lost 1 base, the J end lost 1 base, and 4 bases lay between the germline ends. This CDR3 spans 13 amino acids. The CDR3 loop is CASSLGGNTEAFF. CDR3 in DNA: TGTGCCAGCAGCTTAGGAGGGAACACTGAAGCTTTCTTT.

The chain links TRBV4-2 to TRBJ1-2; 9 nucleotides match TRBD1. V gave up 3 bases and J gave up 5 bases; unmatched junction bases: 7. The CDR3 extends over 15 amino acids. Germline V CDR1 and CDR2: LGHNA, YNFKEQ. This CDR3 reads CASSQGGTGIYGYTF. The CDR3 DNA reads TGTGCCAGCAGCCAGGGCGGGACAGGGATATATGGCTACACCTTC.

In DNA, the CDR3 is TGTGCCAGCAGTGAACTAGCGGGGTCTTGGAATGAGCAGTTCTTC. It encodes CASSELAGSWNEQFF. The J gene is TRBJ2-1, the V gene TRBV6-1; 9 bases are shared with TRBD2. The germline gives CDR1 MNHNS, CDR2 SASEGT. The trim removed 2 bases at V and 7 bases at J, leaving 6 bases unmatched. The CDR3 is 15 residues long.

This chain connects TRBV6-5 to TRBJ2-4; 10 bases are a match to TRBD2. Per the germline V gene, CDR1 is MNHEY and CDR2 is SVGAGI. The CDR3 spans 12 residues. The trim removed 6 bases at V and 10 bases at J, leaving 3 bases unmatched. This CDR3 is CASRGLAEIQYF. CDR3 coding DNA: TGTGCCAGCAGAGGACTAGCGGAAATTCAGTACTTC.

This clone was observed once. V is TRBV11-2 and J is TRBJ1-2; D not certain. There are 13 residues in the CDR3. With 4 bases removed from V and 8 bases from J, the gap between germline ends came to 14 bases. In germline, CDR1 is SGHAT, CDR2 FQNNGV. Here the CDR3 reads CASSSEGRSGYTF. The CDR3 coding sequence is TGTGCCAGCAGCTCTGAGGGTCGGAGCGGCTACACCTTC.

The chain uses TRBV5-4 and TRBJ1-1; D might be TRBD1 (6 bases). The CDR3 spans 14 residues. From germline, CDR1 is SGHNT and CDR2 YYREEE (reference sequence). Trimming took off 4 bases at V and 4 bases at J, with 14 bases between the two ends. CDR3 sequence (DNA): TGTGCCAGCAGCGGGGGCGGTTGGGCCACTGAAGCTTTCTTT. The encoded protein is CASSGGGWATEAFF.